Given below is one TCR beta chain in context. Germline-derived CDR1 and CDR2 are MNHEY and SVGAGI. The CDR3 has 13 residues. Trimming shortened V by 2 bases and J by 4 bases, and 8 bases separated the two germline ends. This table comes from immunoSEQ multiplex PCR, and its TCRdb copy is limited to in-frame clones, with some not included. The sample carries approximately 70,000 clones, just under 95% recorded once. These data belong to a study of OX40 agonist ivuxolimab in advanced cancers. The gene calls are TRBV6-5 and TRBJ1-2, with D perhaps matching TRBD1 (6 bases). The input for sequencing was CD4+ or CD8+ T cells sorted from blood, taken in a trial of the OX40 agonist ivuxolimab. This clonotype originated in an adult with an advanced solid tumor such as melanoma, head and neck, liver or kidney cancer. This chain's CDR3 is CASSYGGGYGYTF. Here the CDR3 DNA reads TGTGCCAGCAGTTACGGGGGCGGCTATGGCTACACCTTC.